The TCR beta chain described here comes from a study of T-cell memory formation after mild COVID-19. TCR alpha and TCR beta cDNA libraries carrying sample barcodes and UMIs came from 5'RACE with constant-segment primers. TCRdb analysed the 5' RACE reads with MiXCR anew, one entry per CDR3 protein. This table holds about 320,000 distinct CDR3 sequences, around an eighth found once. This CDR3 comprises 14 residues. V was clipped by 0 bases and J by 2 bases, with 7 bases between them. From germline, CDR1 is ENHRY and CDR2 SYGVKD. Overall study findings and caveats: Among clones contracting day 15 to 85, CD4/CD8 was balanced, whereas later expanders leaned CD4+.

In its sample, this clonotype was seen a few times. Its antigen remains unidentified. The receptor was derived from a man aged 18 to 30 who had mild COVID-19 (a few samples of this study predate the infection). Cell type and time point are not known. The rearrangement links TRBV10-3 to TRBJ2-5; weak D call: TRBD2 (6 bases). Specimen: PBMCs or a T cell subset sorted from them (not recorded which). CDR3 protein: CAISESGTQETQYF. The CDR3, as DNA: TGTGCCATCAGTGAGTCTGGGACTCAAGAGACCCAGTACTTC.